A single sample gave rise to the 6 T cell receptor beta chains below, sequenced in a study of gammadelta T cells during hepatitis C antiviral therapy. Treatment reported: sofosbuvir plus ledipasvir, interferon-free. TRG and TRD CDR3 amplicons were made using roughly 23-31 PCR cycles. mRNA from sorted cells was used for cDNA synthesis. TCRdb itself ran the reads through MiXCR, one entry per CDR3 protein. Its table records 7 distinct CDR3 sequences. The material was Vgamma9+ gamma-delta T cells from peripheral blood, obtained at week 12 follow-up after direct-acting antiviral therapy. These TCRs come from an adult with chronic hepatitis C.

The table lists this clonotype with a count of one. This beta chain represents an off-target read in a library built for delta chains; its size is of limited meaning. V usage is TRBV5-1 and J usage is TRBJ1-1; TRBD1 aligns across 9 bases. Per germline, CDR1 SGHRS and CDR2 YFSETQ. J gave up 3 bases and V 4 bases, and 4 bases lay outside the gene matches. The CDR3 totals 14 residues. The CDR3 sequence: CASSGTGRDTEAFF. The CDR3 DNA reads as TGCGCCAGCAGCGGGACAGGGAGGGACACTGAAGCTTTCTTT.

As for this clonotype: This beta chain is off target for a library built for delta chains, so its abundance means little. The chain couples TRBV5-4 to TRBJ2-3; D unresolved. The CDR3 is 14 amino acids. V shed 2 bases and J shed 1 base, with 8 bases lying between them. In germline, CDR1 is SGHNT, CDR2 YYREEE (reference sequence). DNA for the CDR3: TGTGCCAGCAGCTTCTGGCTAGGCACAGATACGCAGTATTTT. Amino acids: CASSFWLGTDTQYF.

Concerning this clonotype: This beta chain slipped into a library made for delta chains as a stray read, so its size is not meaningful. V is TRBV6-6 and J is TRBJ1-2, with 9 positions matching TRBD1. CDR1 and CDR2 (germline): MNHNY, SVGAGI (reference sequence). Germline trimming cut 6 bases from V and 4 bases from J; bases unmatched to any gene: 9. This CDR3 region has 15 residues. The CDR3: CASSRDRDSVYGYTF. In DNA, the CDR3 is TGTGCCAGCAGCCGGGACAGGGACTCGGTCTATGGCTACACCTTC.

This clonotype was observed once. Because the library targeted delta chains, this beta chain is an off-target read whose size means little. J is TRBJ2-1 and V is TRBV25-1; D might be TRBD1 (5 bases). Germline CDR1 MGHDK, CDR2 SYGVNS. The germline V and J ends were trimmed by 9 bases and 8 bases, with 11 bases remaining between them. The CDR3 has 11 amino acids. CDR3 protein: CASTWGDEQFF. DNA for the CDR3: TGTGCCAGTACGTGGGGCGATGAGCAGTTCTTC.

About this clonotype: The library was designed around delta chains, so this beta chain is a stray read whose abundance carries little weight. The rearrangement joins TRBV24-1 to TRBJ1-5; D gene uncertain. V lost 3 bases and J 3 bases, leaving 8 bases between the germline ends. The CDR3 is made up of 14 amino acids. Germline CDR1 is KGHDR and CDR2 is SFDVKD. The CDR3 nucleotides are TGTGCCACCAGTGATGTGAAGACCAATCAGCCCCAGCATTTT. It codes for CATSDVKTNQPQHF.

For this clonotype: This beta chain represents an off-target read in a library built for delta chains; its size is of limited meaning. This rearrangement joins TRBV2 to TRBJ1-5; tentative D call: TRBD1 (5 bases). Germline CDR1 and CDR2: SNHLY and FYNNEI. The CDR3 covers 14 residues. V lost 3 bases and J lost 6, with 12 bases in between. The CDR3 nucleotides are TGTGCCAGCAGTGATTTGGGGGACCTTCAGCCCCAGCATTTT. This sequence encodes CASSDLGDLQPQHF. Full variable domain (outside the CDR3, taken from reference TRBV2 and TRBJ1-5): EPEVTQTPSHQVTQMGQEVILRCVPISNHLYFYWYRQILGQKVEFLVSFYNNEISEKSEIFDDQFSVERPDGSNFTLKIRSTKLEDSAMYFCASSDLGDLQPQHFGDGTRLSIL.